The 14 T cell receptor beta chains given below trace back to one sample, sequenced in a study of T-cell memory formation after mild COVID-19. TCRdb fed the 5' RACE reads into MiXCR, producing one record per CDR3 protein. The table has approximately 340,000 distinct CDR3 sequences, about 15% seen once. Input material: PBMCs or a T cell subset sorted from them (not recorded which). The receptor set was obtained from a young man who had mild COVID-19 (a few samples of this study predate the infection). Cell type and time point are not known.

This clonotype was counted between two and nine times. This chain connects TRBV12-3 or TRBV12-4 to TRBJ2-2, with 15 bases that match TRBD2. V shed 7 bases, J shed 2 bases, and the junction held 5 bases outside the gene matches. The CDR3 contains 17 residues. The CDR3 bases are TGTGCCAGCACCGGGACTAGCGGGGGGCCCAACACCGGGGAGCTGTTTTTT. Amino acids: CASTGTSGGPNTGELFF.

The sample holds a few counts of this clonotype. The chain has TRBV4-3 and TRBJ2-7; 7 bases align to TRBD1. CDR1 is LGHNA, CDR2 YSLEER, per germline. The CDR3 runs to 16 residues. The junction had 9 bases not matched to a gene; V was cut back by 2 bases and J by 2 bases. The CDR3 region is CASSQQGRDRPYEQYF. As DNA, the CDR3 is TGCGCCAGCAGCCAACAAGGACGGGACAGACCCTACGAGCAGTACTTC.

The rearrangement uses TRBV18 and TRBJ1-6, with D possibly matching TRBD1 (5 bases). V lost 4 bases, J lost 7 bases, and 17 bases lay in between. CDR1 KGHSH and CDR2 LQKENI come from the germline V gene. The CDR3 is 16 residues long. The CDR3 DNA is TGTGCCAGCTCACTACGACAGTCGTCGGCGAATTCACCCCTCCACTTT. It specifies CASSLRQSSANSPLHF.

This chain connects TRBV29-1 to TRBJ1-2; no firm D call. CDR1 is SQVTM, CDR2 ANQGSEA, per germline. The V end lost 5 bases, the J end lost 2 bases, and 12 bases lay between the germline ends. The CDR3 has 13 amino acids. The DNA for the CDR3 is TGCAGCGTTTGGACCGGACTGAACTATGGCTACACCTTC. Protein product: CSVWTGLNYGYTF. The entire variable domain, with the rest obtained from reference TRBV29-1 and TRBJ1-2, is as follows: SAVISQKPSRDICQRGTSLTIQCQVDSQVTMMFWYRQQPGQSLTLIATANQGSEATYESGFVIDKFPISRPNLTFSTLTVSNMSPEDSSIYLCSVWTGLNYGYTFGSGTRLTVV.

The chain joins TRBV20-1 to TRBJ2-1; D is undetermined. Between the trimmed V and J ends, which lost 0 bases and 8 bases, there was a span of 8 bases. Germline-derived CDR1 and CDR2 are DFQATT and SNEGSKA (reference sequence). This CDR3 region has 12 residues. The CDR3: CSARDVADEQFF. The CDR3 region has the DNA TGCAGTGCTAGAGATGTGGCGGATGAGCAGTTCTTC.

This clonotype was observed a handful of times. V usage is TRBV4-3 and J usage is TRBJ1-5; D not resolved. The CDR3 has 13 amino acids. V was clipped by 2 bases and J by 4 bases, with 6 bases between them. The germline V gene has CDR1 LGHNA and CDR2 YSLEER. Here the CDR3 reads CASSQILNQPQHF. The CDR3 nucleotides are TGCGCCAGCAGCCAAATACTAAATCAGCCCCAGCATTTT.

This rearrangement joins TRBV6-5 to TRBJ1-1; D uncertain. Germline V gene data show CDR1 as MNHEY and CDR2 as SVGAGI. Trimming took 5 bases from V and 4 from J, leaving 14 bases between them. The CDR3 consists of 14 residues. CDR3 bases: TGTGCCAGCAGTCCTACTGCTACGATCACTGAAGCTTTCTTT. This translates into CASSPTATITEAFF.

The chain links TRBV12-3 or TRBV12-4 to TRBJ1-1; D is unresolved. V was clipped by 3 bases and J by 5 bases, with 19 bases between them. This CDR3 region has 16 residues. CDR3 loop: CASSFPAGWRETEAFF. CDR3 bases: TGTGCCAGCAGTTTCCCGGCTGGGTGGCGGGAAACTGAAGCTTTCTTT.

This clonotype has a handful of counts. This chain connects TRBV7-2 to TRBJ2-7, with 8 bases matching TRBD1. The V and J ends lost 5 bases and 6 bases, in that order; junction bases with no gene match: 12. Germline lookup yields CDR1 SGHTA and CDR2 FQGNSA. This CDR3 has 15 amino acids. The chain's CDR3 is CASSHRTGRSSEQYV. The DNA for the CDR3 is TGTGCCAGCAGCCACCGGACAGGGCGATCGAGCGAGCAGTACGTC.

In its sample, this clonotype was seen many times. The chain couples TRBV7-2 to TRBJ2-5; the D gene is possibly TRBD2 (5 bases). The V gene's germline CDR1 is SGHTA and CDR2 FQGNSA. The ends were cut back, 1 base at V and 2 bases at J, with 14 bases in the middle. CDR3 length: 16 residues. CDR3 coding DNA: TGTGCCAGCAGCTTAGGAATAAGTCGGGATCAAGAGACCCAGTACTTC. Protein: CASSLGISRDQETQYF.

This clonotype has only a few counts. The chain joins TRBV5-8 to TRBJ2-2, with D perhaps TRBD1 (7 bases). The CDR3 has 18 amino acids. Germline CDR1 reads SGHTS; CDR2 reads YDEGEE. V was shortened by 2 bases and J by 4 bases, with 21 bases between the two germline ends. In nucleotides, the CDR3 is TGTGCCAGCAGCTTTTCGGGGGACAGCCTCAGTTCCACCGGGGAGCTGTTTTTT. Translated: CASSFSGDSLSSTGELFF.

This clonotype came up a few times. V is TRBV4-1 and J is TRBJ2-5; 11 nucleotides agree with TRBD1. The J segment lost 5 bases and the V segment lost 4 bases, leaving 12 bases of the junction unmatched. This CDR3 is 17 amino acids long. Germline CDR1 reads MGHRA; CDR2 reads YSYEKL. The chain's CDR3 is CASSPHAGQGALETQYF. CDR3 sequence (DNA): TGCGCCAGCAGCCCCCATGCTGGACAGGGGGCTTTGGAGACCCAGTACTTC.

This clonotype showed up just a few times. This rearrangement joins TRBV5-1 to TRBJ1-3; D is ambiguous. CDR1 SGHRS and CDR2 YFSETQ come from the germline V gene. Trimming left V 4 bases short and J 8 bases short, with 19 bases between. This CDR3 spans 15 amino acids. The CDR3 nucleotides read TGCGCCAGCAGCATCTTGGGCGTCAAGGCCGACACCATATATTTT. It codes for CASSILGVKADTIYF.

The chain recombines TRBV7-9 with TRBJ2-7; possible D gene TRBD1, 5 bases. The CDR3 sequence is 13 residues long. The germline CDR1 and CDR2 sequences are SEHNR and FQNEAQ (reference sequence). V lost 0 bases, J lost 6 bases, and 9 bases lay in between. For the CDR3, the DNA is TGTGCCAGCAGCTTAGCGGGGCCGATCGAGCAGTACTTC. It encodes CASSLAGPIEQYF.